Below, 26 T cell receptor beta chains from the same sample are listed, as sequenced in a study of cytotoxic CD8 clonotypes in ibrutinib-treated CLL. The data were produced by immunoSEQ multiplex PCR, yet TCRdb's version contains in-frame clones alone and is incomplete. The table has 40,000 or so clones, about 70% seen once. The input for sequencing was PBMCs, taken at disease progression, from a patient treated with ibrutinib. All receptors come from a human donor with chronic lymphocytic leukemia.

The chain employs TRBV7-9 and TRBJ2-4; the match to TRBD2 covers 10 bases. Germline CDR1 and CDR2: SEHNR and FQNEAQ (reference sequence). This CDR3 is 16 amino acids long. J gave up 3 bases and V 4 bases, and 6 bases lay outside the gene matches. CDR3 sequence: CASSSILAGYKNIQYF. The CDR3 DNA reads as TGTGCCAGCAGCTCTATACTAGCGGGGTACAAAAACATTCAGTACTTC.

The chain uses TRBV4-1 and TRBJ2-3; 8 positions match TRBD1. Germline CDR1 MGHRA, CDR2 YSYEKL. The CDR3 is made up of 17 amino acids. Trimming removed 4 bases from V and 3 bases from J; junction bases left unmatched: 12. The CDR3 here is CASSLDATGGWTDTQYF. The CDR3 region has the DNA TGCGCCAGCAGCCTGGACGCAACAGGGGGTTGGACAGATACGCAGTATTTT.

The chain recombines TRBV28 with TRBJ2-3; tentatively, D is TRBD2 (6 bases). CDR1 and CDR2 from the germline V gene are MDHEN and SYDVKM. The V end lost 3 bases, the J end lost 4 bases, and 11 bases lay between the germline ends. This CDR3 has 14 amino acids. The CDR3 spells CASSFRRDPDTQYF. The DNA for the CDR3 is TGTGCCAGCAGTTTTCGGCGGGATCCAGATACGCAGTATTTT.

The rearrangement uses TRBV7-9 and TRBJ2-5; 13 nucleotides agree with TRBD2. The CDR3 consists of 17 residues. CDR1 SEHNR and CDR2 FQNEAQ come from the germline V gene (reference sequence). Germline trimming cut 7 bases from V and 0 bases from J; bases unmatched to any gene: 8. This chain's CDR3 is CASISGTSGTYQETQYF. CDR3 bases: TGTGCCAGCATCAGCGGGACTAGCGGGACCTACCAAGAGACCCAGTACTTC. The full variable domain, with the rest looked up from reference TRBV7-9 and TRBJ2-5, is DTGVSQNPRHKITKRGQNVTFRCDPISEHNRLYWYRQTLGQGPEFLTYFQNEAQLEKSRLLSDRFSAERPKGSFSTLEIQRTEQGDSAMYLCASISGTSGTYQETQYFGPGTRLLVL.

This clone was seen only a few times. V and J are TRBV15 and TRBJ2-2; D remains ambiguous. Germline V CDR1 and CDR2: LNHNV, YYDKDF (reference sequence). This CDR3 has 14 residues. The V and J ends lost 1 base and 3 bases respectively, with 6 bases between them. CDR3 protein: CATSRAQDTGELFF. CDR3 coding DNA: TGTGCCACCAGCAGAGCTCAGGACACCGGGGAGCTGTTTTTT.

V usage is TRBV29-1 and J usage is TRBJ1-1; no reliable D call. The V and J ends lost 5 bases and 6 bases respectively, with 10 bases between them. CDR1 is SQVTM and CDR2 is ANQGSEA in the germline V gene. The CDR3 spans 11 residues. The CDR3 spells CSVSKGAEAFF. CDR3 bases: TGCAGCGTTTCCAAGGGCGCTGAAGCTTTCTTT.

J is TRBJ2-2 and V is TRBV11-2, with a weak D call TRBD1 (6 bases). Trimming cost V 2 bases and J 8 bases, with 9 bases left between them. CDR3 length: 13 residues. CDR1 is SGHAT and CDR2 is FQNNGV in the germline V gene. This chain's CDR3 is CASSLYRAGELFF. In DNA form, the CDR3 reads TGTGCCAGCAGCTTATACAGGGCGGGGGAGCTGTTTTTT.

The chain employs TRBV6-5 and TRBJ1-5; tentatively, D is TRBD1 (6 bases). The CDR3 is made up of 13 amino acids. The ends were cut back, 6 bases at V and 0 bases at J, with 6 bases in the middle. The germline CDR1 and CDR2 sequences are MNHEY and SVGAGI. In DNA, the CDR3 is TGTGCCAGCAGAGGGGGTAGCAATCAGCCCCAGCATTTT. Its protein product is CASRGGSNQPQHF.

The chain has TRBV18 and TRBJ2-3; weak D call: TRBD2 (6 bases). CDR3 size: 14 residues. The germline gives CDR1 KGHSH, CDR2 LQKENI. Between the trimmed V and J ends, which lost 2 bases and 6 bases, there was a span of 12 bases. CDR3 loop: CASSPMSGADTQYF. CDR3 in DNA: TGTGCCAGCTCACCAATGTCGGGAGCGGATACGCAGTATTTT.

V is TRBV4-1 and J is TRBJ1-2; D is unresolved. This CDR3 is built from 17 residues. V was shortened by 0 bases and J by 3 bases, with 17 bases between the two germline ends. Germline V CDR1 and CDR2: MGHRA, YSYEKL. The CDR3 sequence: CASSQDGWTRFYYGYTF. CDR3 in DNA: TGCGCCAGCAGCCAAGATGGGTGGACGAGGTTTTACTATGGCTACACCTTC.

The rearrangement uses TRBV7-9 and TRBJ2-5; D is unclear. CDR3 length: 14 residues. Germline V gene sequence: CDR1 SEHNR, CDR2 FQNEAQ (reference sequence). Trimming left V 5 bases short and J 5 bases short, with 15 bases between. The CDR3 DNA reads TGTGCCAGCAGCCCAATTATCACCGGGGAGACCCAGTACTTC. This translates into CASSPIITGETQYF.

A remark on this clone: The sample contains more than one DNA sequence encoding this CDR3. The genes are TRBV27 and TRBJ1-2; no definite D call. The germline V and J ends were trimmed by 0 bases and 2 bases, with 13 bases remaining between them. Germline CDR1 is MNHEY and CDR2 is SMNVEV (reference sequence). The CDR3 loop spans 16 amino acids. The CDR3 loop reads CASSLSPRAANYGYTF. The CDR3 DNA reads TGTGCCAGCAGTTTATCGCCCCGGGCCGCCAACTATGGCTACACCTTC.

This clone has only a few counts. The gene calls are TRBV19 and TRBJ2-3; D uncertain. The ends were cut back, 8 bases at V and 3 bases at J, with 15 bases in the middle. Per germline, CDR1 LNHDA and CDR2 SQIVND (reference sequence). CDR3 length: 14 residues. In nucleotides, the CDR3 is TGTGCCAGTGGCGTTCTCGGCGGAACAGATACGCAGTATTTT. Protein sequence: CASGVLGGTDTQYF.

The J gene is TRBJ2-5, the V gene TRBV7-8, with no clear D. The CDR3 sequence is 13 residues long. Germline assignment: CDR1 SGHVS and CDR2 FQNEAQ. V shed 5 bases and J shed 0 bases, with 7 bases lying between them. The CDR3 loop reads CASSPEHQETQYF. CDR3 bases: TGTGCCAGCAGCCCTGAACACCAAGAGACCCAGTACTTC.

This chain uses TRBV5-1 with TRBJ1-1; a possible D gene is TRBD1 (6 bases). V was shortened by 4 bases and J by 0 bases, with 13 bases between the two germline ends. The CDR3 runs to 15 residues. The germline gives CDR1 SGHRS, CDR2 YFSETQ. The CDR3 coding sequence is TGCGCCAGCAGCCTACAGGGACACATGAACACTGAAGCTTTCTTT. It specifies CASSLQGHMNTEAFF.

V and J are TRBV9 and TRBJ1-2; tentative D call: TRBD1 (6 bases). Germline-derived CDR1 and CDR2 are SGDLS and YYNGEE. The CDR3 sequence is 13 residues long. V was trimmed by 3 bases and J by 6 bases, leaving 12 bases between them. The CDR3 is CASSATGKHGYTF. For the CDR3, the DNA is TGTGCCAGCAGCGCCACAGGGAAACATGGCTACACCTTC.

The CDR3 DNA reads as TGTGCCAGCAAACCTAGCGGGTTCTACAATGAGCAGTTCTTC. The encoded protein is CASKPSGFYNEQFF. The chain combines TRBV27 with TRBJ2-1; 8 nucleotides match TRBD2. The CDR3 totals 14 residues. Germline V gene data show CDR1 as MNHEY and CDR2 as SMNVEV (reference sequence). V was pared by 7 bases and J by 3 bases, with 5 bases of the junction left unmatched.

This chain joins TRBV2 and TRBJ1-1, with TRBD1 matching over 8 bases. Trimming took 2 bases from V and 2 from J; bases not matched to a gene: 10. This CDR3 spans 17 amino acids. Germline values: CDR1 SNHLY, CDR2 FYNNEI. The CDR3 protein is CASSEWTGSGGNTEAFF. CDR3 nucleotide sequence: TGTGCCAGCAGTGAATGGACAGGGTCGGGGGGTAACACTGAAGCTTTCTTT.

The rearrangement uses TRBV5-1 and TRBJ2-3; TRBD2 matches at 10 bases. The ends lost 2 bases at V and 0 bases at J; junction bases unmatched: 9. Germline loops: CDR1 SGHRS, CDR2 YFSETQ. The CDR3 runs to 18 residues. The chain's CDR3 is CASSFGSSGGTSTDTQYF. Written as DNA, the CDR3 is TGCGCCAGCAGCTTTGGCTCTAGCGGGGGAACTAGCACAGATACGCAGTATTTT.

The chain employs TRBV28 and TRBJ2-5; 8 nucleotides agree with TRBD2. CDR1 and CDR2 (germline): MDHEN, SYDVKM. There are 16 residues in the CDR3. J gave up 1 base and V 6 bases, and 10 bases lay outside the gene matches. The CDR3 sequence: CASSTPASGPQETQYF. The CDR3 DNA follows: TGTGCCAGCAGCACCCCGGCTAGCGGGCCCCAAGAGACCCAGTACTTC.

The V call is TRBV13, the J call TRBJ1-2, with TRBD1 identical over 7 bases. Germline CDR1 is PRHDT and CDR2 is FYEKMQ (reference sequence). V lost 5 bases to trimming and J lost 5 bases; unmatched junction nucleotides: 5. This CDR3 is 13 amino acids long. The CDR3 region has the DNA TGTGCCAGCAGCATGGGGACAGTATATGGCTACACCTTC. Its protein is CASSMGTVYGYTF.

The rearrangement links TRBV23-1 to TRBJ2-1, with 9 bases matching TRBD2. TRBV23-1 is annotated as an ORF whose role is uncertain. The CDR3 is 17 residues long. V shed 0 bases and J 8 bases; nucleotides not matched to a gene: 11. The CDR3: CASSQSGAGGLGYEQFF. The CDR3 DNA sequence: TGCGCCAGCAGTCAATCGGGGGCGGGAGGGCTAGGCTATGAGCAGTTCTTC.

The CDR3 reads CASRSGYSNSNQPQHF. CDR3 nucleotide sequence: TGTGCCAGTAGGAGTGGGTATTCGAATAGCAATCAGCCCCAGCATTTT. The chain combines TRBV19 with TRBJ1-5; D is undetermined. The V gene lost 6 bases and the J gene lost 0 bases, with 15 bases spanning the gap. The CDR3 is 16 amino acids. The germline V gene encodes CDR1 LNHDA and CDR2 SQIVND (reference sequence).

The chain has TRBV25-1 and TRBJ1-6, with D perhaps TRBD1 (6 bases). The V end was cut by 1 base, the J end by 5 bases, with 9 bases between. The CDR3 is 15 residues long. Per the germline V gene, CDR1 is MGHDK and CDR2 is SYGVNS. DNA of the CDR3: TGTGCCAGCAGTGAATGGGGGGGGCATAATTCACCCCTCCACTTT. Amino acids: CASSEWGGHNSPLHF.

The CDR3 coding sequence is TGTGCCAGCAGTTTAGAGCGGACTTACAATGAGCAGTTCTTC. This encodes CASSLERTYNEQFF. This sequence joins TRBV28 and TRBJ2-1; D possibly corresponds to TRBD2 (5 bases). Germline CDR1 reads MDHEN; CDR2 reads SYDVKM. The V end lost 2 bases, the J end lost 4 bases, and 9 bases lay between the germline ends. There are 14 residues in the CDR3.

The CDR3, as DNA: TGTGCCAGCAGTGAAGGGGGACAGGCTGGCTACACCTTC. This gives the protein CASSEGGQAGYTF. V and J are TRBV2 and TRBJ1-2; 8 bases line up with TRBD1. Losses at the gene ends were 1 base for V and 7 bases for J; bases not matched to a gene: 2. CDR3 length: 13 residues. Germline CDR1 and CDR2: SNHLY and FYNNEI.